A single sample gave rise to the 13 T cell receptor beta chains below, sequenced in a study of identical twins. TCRdb re-called the 5' RACE reads through MiXCR, storing one row per CDR3 protein. The top ten hold around 2% of the sample, which has 690,000 or so distinct CDR3 sequences, approximately 6% seen once. The specimen sequenced was naive T cells sorted from blood. The receptor set was obtained from a man aged 18 to 35 in good health.

This clonotype was observed many times. V is TRBV7-2 and J is TRBJ2-3; a possible D gene is TRBD2 (6 bases). The CDR3 covers 15 residues. Per germline, CDR1 SGHTA and CDR2 FQGNSA. V lost 0 bases, J lost 6 bases, and 13 bases lay in between. The DNA of the CDR3 is TGTGCCAGCAGCTTAGCCCCCTTAACTAGCGATACGCAGTATTTT. It specifies CASSLAPLTSDTQYF.

The sample holds many counts of this clonotype. This sequence joins TRBV9 and TRBJ2-5, with unresolved D. V dropped 0 bases and J dropped 5 bases, with 8 bases sitting between them. The length of the CDR3 is 13 residues. Germline V gene data show CDR1 as SGDLS and CDR2 as YYNGEE. The CDR3 protein is CASSVAVMETQYF. DNA for the CDR3: TGTGCCAGCAGCGTAGCAGTGATGGAGACCCAGTACTTC.

The chain is built from TRBV11-3 and TRBJ2-3; 7 bases align to TRBD2. V lost 8 bases and J lost 5; bases outside the gene matches: 7. The germline V gene has CDR1 SGHNT and CDR2 YENEEA. The CDR3 length is 13 residues. For the CDR3, the DNA is TGTGCCAGCGCCACGGGAGGATTAGATACGCAGTATTTT. Its protein product is CASATGGLDTQYF.

This sequence joins TRBV5-1 and TRBJ1-5; perhaps TRBD1 as D (6 bases). CDR1 and CDR2 (germline): SGHRS, YFSETQ. Trimming took 1 base from V and 7 from J, leaving 12 bases between them. The CDR3 is made up of 14 amino acids. The chain's CDR3 is CASSLQGRGQPQHF. The CDR3 DNA follows: TGCGCCAGCAGCTTGCAGGGGCGGGGGCAGCCCCAGCATTTT. Full variable domain (outside the CDR3, taken from reference TRBV5-1 and TRBJ1-5): KAGVTQTPRYLIKTRGQQVTLSCSPISGHRSVSWYQQTPGQGLQFLFEYFSETQRNKGNFPGRFSGRQFSNSRSEMNVSTLELGDSALYLCASSLQGRGQPQHFGDGTRLSIL.

This clonotype was observed many times. V gene TRBV5-6 combines with J gene TRBJ2-1; D ambiguous. With 0 bases removed from V and 12 bases from J, the gap between germline ends came to 7 bases. Looked up from germline, CDR1 is SGHDT and CDR2 is YYEEEE. The CDR3 is 11 residues long. CDR3 in amino acids: CASSLERLQFF. The CDR3 nucleotides read TGTGCCAGCAGCTTGGAACGGCTGCAGTTCTTC.

Points on this clonotype: This could be a read error, since a much larger clone is one nucleotide away. Likely a read error: the CDR3 ends without its conserved phenylalanine or tryptophan. The rearrangement uses TRBV7-9 and TRBJ1-6; TRBD1 is a possible D gene (6 bases). V lost 5 bases and J lost 9, with 20 bases in between. The CDR3 covers 16 residues. CDR1 SEHNR and CDR2 FQNEAQ come from the germline V gene (reference sequence). The chain's CDR3 is CASSPVVGGWSSPLHI. In nucleotides, the CDR3 is TGTGCCAGCAGCCCGGTGGTGGGGGGCTGGAGTTCACCCCTCCACATT.

The genes are TRBV20-1 and TRBJ2-4, with 13 bases matching TRBD2. J lost 0 bases, V lost 1 base, and 6 bases had no gene match. Germline loops: CDR1 DFQATT, CDR2 SNEGSKA (reference sequence). This CDR3 is built from 18 residues. The CDR3 reads CSARVEGLAGLAKNIQYF. In DNA form, the CDR3 reads TGCAGTGCTAGAGTGGAGGGACTAGCGGGGCTAGCCAAAAACATTCAGTACTTC.

This clonotype occurred many times. The V and J genes are TRBV7-2 and TRBJ2-7; a weak D match, TRBD2 (7 bases). CDR1 and CDR2 from the germline V gene are SGHTA and FQGNSA. Trimming removed 0 bases at V and 0 bases at J, with 12 bases between. This CDR3 spans 16 amino acids. CDR3 residues: CASSLARGRGSYEQYF. CDR3 nucleotide sequence: TGTGCCAGCAGCTTAGCGAGGGGGAGGGGCTCCTACGAGCAGTACTTC.

In this sample, this clonotype turned up a few times. This chain connects TRBV20-1 to TRBJ1-1; possible D gene TRBD1, 5 bases. This CDR3 spans 14 amino acids. Trimming left V 6 bases short and J 1 base short, with 15 bases between. CDR1 and CDR2 (germline): DFQATT, SNEGSKA (reference sequence). The CDR3 region has the DNA TGCAGTGCCCAAGAGAAGGGGCCGAACACTGAAGCTTTCTTT. It is translated as CSAQEKGPNTEAFF.

The gene calls are TRBV6-1 and TRBJ2-1, with unresolved D. Trimming left V 5 bases short and J 3 bases short, with 11 bases between. CDR3 length: 14 residues. Per the germline V gene, CDR1 is MNHNS and CDR2 is SASEGT. CDR3 coding DNA: TGTGCCAGCAGTCCTATACTGAACTACAATGAGCAGTTCTTC. It translates to CASSPILNYNEQFF.

The rearrangement links TRBV20-1 to TRBJ2-1, with D tentatively TRBD1 (6 bases). The CDR3 is made up of 13 amino acids. Per the germline V gene, CDR1 is DFQATT and CDR2 is SNEGSKA (reference sequence). The V gene lost 2 bases and the J gene lost 7 bases, with 12 bases spanning the gap. In DNA, the CDR3 is TGCAGTGCTAGACCGGGACAAAGTAATGAGCAGTTCTTC. Its translation is CSARPGQSNEQFF.

The table lists this clonotype with a few counts. CDR3 in DNA: TGCGCCAGCAGCTTGGTAAGGGGCGACACCGGGGAGCTGTTTTTT. Translation gives CASSLVRGDTGELFF. The rearrangement joins TRBV5-1 to TRBJ2-2, with D perhaps matching TRBD1 (5 bases). The CDR3 spans 15 residues. V lost 0 bases and J 3 bases, leaving 9 bases between the germline ends. CDR1 and CDR2 (germline): SGHRS, YFSETQ. Together with reference TRBV5-1 and TRBJ2-2, the CDR3 gives the full variable domain: KAGVTQTPRYLIKTRGQQVTLSCSPISGHRSVSWYQQTPGQGLQFLFEYFSETQRNKGNFPGRFSGRQFSNSRSEMNVSTLELGDSALYLCASSLVRGDTGELFFGEGSRLTVL.

This clonotype was detected ten times or more. This chain uses TRBV20-1 with TRBJ2-7, with D possibly matching TRBD2 (6 bases). With 5 bases removed from V and 2 bases from J, the gap between germline ends came to 16 bases. Germline CDR1 and CDR2: DFQATT and SNEGSKA (reference sequence). CDR3 length: 14 amino acids. The CDR3: CSAPSSAPPYEQYF. Here the CDR3 DNA reads TGCAGTGCTCCGTCTAGCGCTCCCCCCTACGAGCAGTACTTC.